These 22 T cell receptor beta chains came from one sample sequenced in a study of T cells in localized non-small cell lung cancer. This table comes from immunoSEQ multiplex PCR, and its TCRdb copy is limited to in-frame clones, with some not included. Counted here are over 20,000 clones, over 75% occurring once; the ten biggest clones make up around a sixth. The input for sequencing was PBMCs, taken before any cancer treatment. These TCRs come from a woman aged 40-70 years with stage II squamous cell lung carcinoma.

The rearrangement joins TRBV5-3 to TRBJ2-7, with 9 bases identical to TRBD1. TRBV5-3 is reported as an ORF; its role is uncertain. The junction had 6 bases not matched to a gene; V was cut back by 4 bases and J by 4 bases. This CDR3 region has 14 residues. As DNA, the CDR3 is TGTGCCAGAAGCCGGGACAGGGTCCCTTACGAGCAGTACTTC. Amino acids: CARSRDRVPYEQYF.

The rearrangement uses TRBV5-1 and TRBJ2-1; 8 nucleotides match TRBD1. Per the germline V gene, CDR1 is SGHRS and CDR2 is YFSETQ. The CDR3 extends over 15 amino acids. J gave up 7 bases and V 0 bases, and 6 bases lay outside the gene matches. CDR3 in amino acids: CASSLGQGPTNEQFF. The CDR3 DNA reads as TGCGCCAGCAGCTTGGGACAGGGGCCAACTAATGAGCAGTTCTTC.

V and J are TRBV6-5 and TRBJ2-1; D call uncertain. CDR1 is MNHEY and CDR2 is SVGAGI in the germline V gene. Deletions cut 2 bases from V and 6 bases from J, with 8 bases between. The length of the CDR3 is 13 residues. The CDR3 is CASSYPNLNEQFF. CDR3 nucleotide sequence: TGTGCCAGCAGTTACCCGAACCTCAATGAGCAGTTCTTC.

The chain recombines TRBV4-3 with TRBJ2-1; D gene unclear. Germline CDR1 LGHNA, CDR2 YSLEER. Trimming cost V 0 bases and J 7 bases, with 13 bases left between them. This CDR3 is built from 15 residues. The CDR3 nucleotides are TGCGCCAGCAGCCAAGAAGGTAGTAGCCCTAATGAGCAGTTCTTC. Translation gives CASSQEGSSPNEQFF.

The rearrangement links TRBV6-6 to TRBJ2-1; TRBD2 matches at 10 bases. Trimming cost V 7 bases and J 6 bases; bases outside gene matches: 6. This CDR3 is built from 14 residues. Per germline, CDR1 MNHNY and CDR2 SVGAGI (reference sequence). CDR3 sequence reads: CASKTAGGGNEQFF. DNA of the CDR3: TGTGCCAGCAAGACAGCGGGAGGGGGCAATGAGCAGTTCTTC.

This chain uses TRBV6-6 with TRBJ2-1; 7 nucleotides line up with TRBD1. The CDR3 sequence is 15 residues long. The germline gives CDR1 MNHNY, CDR2 SVGAGI (reference sequence). V lost 6 bases to trimming and J lost 1 base; unmatched junction nucleotides: 6. The CDR3 loop is CASSPTGESYNEQFF. CDR3 DNA: TGTGCCAGCAGCCCAACAGGGGAGTCCTACAATGAGCAGTTCTTC.

The V and J genes are TRBV4-3 and TRBJ1-5; TRBD1 is a possible D gene (5 bases). Trimming took off 0 bases at V and 7 bases at J, with 13 bases between the two ends. The CDR3 is made up of 15 amino acids. CDR1 LGHNA and CDR2 YSLEER come from the germline V gene. Here the CDR3 DNA reads TGCGCCAGCAGCCAAGATCGGGGGGTTGGCCAGCCCCAGCATTTT. This translates into CASSQDRGVGQPQHF.

This sequence joins TRBV20-1 and TRBJ1-2, with 7 bases aligning to TRBD1. Germline-derived CDR1 and CDR2 are DFQATT and SNEGSKA (reference sequence). Germline trimming cut 6 bases from V and 4 bases from J; bases unmatched to any gene: 2. The CDR3 runs to 11 residues. CDR3 in DNA: TGCAGTGCCGGGGACAGCTATGGCTACACCTTC. Translation gives CSAGDSYGYTF.

This rearrangement joins TRBV27 to TRBJ2-7, with D hard to call. From germline, CDR1 is MNHEY and CDR2 SMNVEV (reference sequence). The CDR3 sequence is 12 residues long. The V end was cut by 10 bases, the J end by 0 bases, with 10 bases between. The CDR3 spells CATGFFSYEQYF. CDR3 coding DNA: TGTGCCACCGGATTCTTCTCCTACGAGCAGTACTTC.

V and J are TRBV7-8 and TRBJ2-5; a weak D match, TRBD1 (6 bases). The CDR3 is 16 residues long. CDR1 is SGHVS and CDR2 is FQNEAQ in the germline V gene. V shed 5 bases and J shed 5 bases, with 21 bases lying between them. The DNA for the CDR3 is TGTGCCAGCAGCCTTAGGGACGGCCAGGGGACGGAGACCCAGTACTTC. Its protein is CASSLRDGQGTETQYF.

The chain carries TRBV7-2 and TRBJ2-7; 7 nucleotides match TRBD2. J gave up 2 bases and V 5 bases, and 9 bases lay outside the gene matches. The CDR3 has 15 residues. From germline, CDR1 is SGHTA and CDR2 FQGNSA. The CDR3 bases are TGTGCCAGCAGCACCCAAGGACTAGTTACCTACGAGCAGTACTTC. It specifies CASSTQGLVTYEQYF.

The V and J genes are TRBV2 and TRBJ2-2; TRBD2 might be the D (5 bases). This CDR3 has 12 residues. The germline V gene encodes CDR1 SNHLY and CDR2 FYNNEI. Trimming took off 6 bases at V and 9 bases at J, with 11 bases between the two ends. CDR3 sequence reads: CASSQAGRELFF. DNA for the CDR3: TGTGCCAGCAGCCAGGCGGGCCGGGAGCTGTTTTTT.

This clone was recorded once. This rearrangement joins TRBV7-2 to TRBJ1-1, with a weak D call TRBD1 (5 bases). Germline V CDR1 and CDR2: SGHTA, FQGNSA. Trimming shortened V by 6 bases and J by 0 bases, and 17 bases separated the two germline ends. The CDR3 has 16 amino acids. The CDR3 spells CASRKSRQTMNTEAFF. The DNA for the CDR3 is TGTGCCAGCAGGAAATCAAGACAGACCATGAACACTGAAGCTTTCTTT.

V is TRBV5-1 and J is TRBJ2-1; 8 bases align to TRBD2. From germline, CDR1 is SGHRS and CDR2 YFSETQ. Unmatched junction bases numbered 11, after V lost 3 bases and J lost 6 bases. The length of the CDR3 is 16 residues. This CDR3 reads CASSSLGAGVGNEQFF. In DNA form, the CDR3 reads TGCGCCAGCAGCTCTCTTGGAGCGGGAGTGGGCAATGAGCAGTTCTTC.

There are a few counts of this clone. CDR3 coding DNA: TGTGCCAGCAGCTTAGGGGATAGCAATCAGCCCCAGCATTTT. It codes for CASSLGDSNQPQHF. V usage is TRBV7-8 and J usage is TRBJ1-5, with D uncertain. CDR3 length: 14 amino acids. V dropped 1 base and J dropped 0 bases, with 4 bases sitting between them. The germline CDR1 and CDR2 sequences are SGHVS and FQNEAQ.

The chain is built from TRBV20-1 and TRBJ1-2; D is unclear. This CDR3 contains 10 residues. V lost 2 bases and J lost 2, with 0 bases in between. CDR1 DFQATT and CDR2 SNEGSKA come from the germline V gene (reference sequence). The chain's CDR3 is CSARNYGYTF. The CDR3 DNA is TGCAGTGCTAGAAACTATGGCTACACCTTC.

V is TRBV6-1 and J is TRBJ1-4; D ambiguous. The CDR3 runs 14 residues. Germline V gene lookup returns CDR1 MNHNS and CDR2 SASEGT. Trimming shortened V by 1 base and J by 7 bases, and 10 bases separated the two germline ends. The CDR3 DNA sequence: TGTGCCAGCAGTGAAGTTGCTGGGCCTGAAAAACTGTTTTTT. This encodes CASSEVAGPEKLFF.

Here the CDR3 reads CASSNRQTDTQYF. CDR3 nucleotide sequence: TGCGCCAGCAGCAACCGACAGACAGATACGCAGTATTTT. The chain combines TRBV5-1 with TRBJ2-3; the D gene is possibly TRBD1 (5 bases). With 4 bases removed from V and 3 bases from J, the gap between germline ends came to 9 bases. CDR3 length: 13 residues. From germline, CDR1 is SGHRS and CDR2 YFSETQ.

V and J are TRBV4-2 and TRBJ2-3; TRBD1 might be the D (6 bases). The CDR3 spans 15 residues. V was pared by 2 bases and J by 2 bases, with 11 bases between. The germline CDR1 and CDR2 sequences are LGHNA and YNFKEQ. CDR3 DNA: TGTGCCAGCAGCCAAACTCGGGACAACACAGATACGCAGTATTTT. This gives the protein CASSQTRDNTDTQYF.

This chain connects TRBV29-1 to TRBJ2-7; D gene unclear. Trimming took 6 bases from V and 2 from J, leaving 11 bases between them. CDR1 and CDR2 from the germline V gene are SQVTM and ANQGSEA. The CDR3 contains 12 residues. CDR3 sequence (DNA): TGCAGCGTGGCCACGGGCCCCTACGAGCAGTACTTC. Protein: CSVATGPYEQYF.

J is TRBJ2-7 and V is TRBV6-5; 8 bases are shared with TRBD1. Trimming removed 6 bases from V and 2 bases from J; junction bases left unmatched: 9. The CDR3 totals 15 residues. The germline V gene encodes CDR1 MNHEY and CDR2 SVGAGI. The CDR3 reads CASRPGTGLTYEQYF. CDR3 DNA sequence: TGTGCCAGCAGACCCGGGACAGGACTAACCTACGAGCAGTACTTC.

V is TRBV5-6 and J is TRBJ2-7; D unresolved. The germline V gene encodes CDR1 SGHDT and CDR2 YYEEEE. The V gene lost 2 bases and the J gene lost 1 base, with 10 bases spanning the gap. This CDR3 region has 14 residues. The CDR3 loop is CASSLGYLSYEQYF. As DNA, the CDR3 is TGTGCCAGCAGCTTAGGCTACCTTTCCTACGAGCAGTACTTC.